These T cell receptor beta chains were read from a single sample in a study of metastatic and nonmetastatic thyroid tumors. TCRdb reprocessed the PCR reads via MiXCR. The sample records some 17,000 clones, 20% to 30% being singletons. Sequenced: blood. These receptors were collected from a male donor with papillary thyroid cancer or a benign thyroid nodule (not recorded which). Some clones in this sample may be carry-over from other donors' samples. The CDR3 runs from the conserved cysteine through the conserved F or W. Fields, in order: V gene, J gene, clone size, D gene, CDR3 DNA, CDR3 protein. D genes are given only for firm matches. Clone size appears in some rows only: once, few, many, or a class for an expanded clone.

v_gene: TRBV6-1
j_gene: TRBJ1-2
abundance: few
d_gene: .
CDR3nt: TGTGCCAGCAGTCGGCCCTCATATGGCTACACCTTC
CDR3aa: CASSRPSYGYTF

v_gene: TRBV10-2
j_gene: TRBJ1-6
abundance: many
d_gene: .
CDR3nt: TGCGCCAGCAGTGAGGGAGTGTATTCACCCCTCCACTTT
CDR3aa: CASSEGVYSPLHF

v_gene: TRBV6-1
j_gene: TRBJ2-3
abundance: many
d_gene: .
CDR3nt: TGTGCCAGCAGTGTGCTGACAGATACGCAGTATTTT
CDR3aa: CASSVLTDTQYF

v_gene: TRBV28
j_gene: TRBJ2-7
abundance: medium-sized
d_gene: .
CDR3nt: TGTGCCAGCAGTTCAACTTCCTACGAGCAGTACTTC
CDR3aa: CASSSTSYEQYF

v_gene: TRBV11-3
j_gene: TRBJ2-1
abundance: many
d_gene: .
CDR3nt: TGTGCCAGCAGCTTAGTTCCGGATGAGCAGTTCTTC
CDR3aa: CASSLVPDEQFF

v_gene: TRBV7-8
j_gene: TRBJ2-7
abundance: .
d_gene: .
CDR3nt: TGTGCCAGCAGCCTGGCAGGGGCCTACGAGCAGTACTTC
CDR3aa: CASSLAGAYEQYF

v_gene: TRBV27
j_gene: TRBJ1-1
abundance: few
d_gene: .
CDR3nt: TGTGCCAGCAAGCCCTCCAATCTGATGAACACTGAAGCTTTCTTT
CDR3aa: CASKPSNLMNTEAFF

v_gene: TRBV11-2
j_gene: TRBJ2-7
abundance: few
d_gene: .
CDR3nt: TGTGCCAGCAGCTTAGATCGCGTAGGGCCCGAGCAGTACTTC
CDR3aa: CASSLDRVGPEQYF

v_gene: TRBV6-1
j_gene: TRBJ1-4
abundance: many
d_gene: .
CDR3nt: TGTGCCAGCAGACCCACGGGTGGGGGTGAAAAACTGTTTTTT
CDR3aa: CASRPTGGGEKLFF

v_gene: TRBV30
j_gene: TRBJ1-2
abundance: .
d_gene: TRBD1
CDR3nt: TGTGCCTGGAGGGAAGCAGGGGGCGCCTGTGGCTACACCTTC
CDR3aa: CAWREAGGACGYTF

v_gene: TRBV19
j_gene: TRBJ2-2
abundance: many
d_gene: TRBD1
CDR3nt: TGTGCCAGTAGCACGACAGGGCCAGGGGAGCTGTTTTTT
CDR3aa: CASSTTGPGELFF

v_gene: TRBV5-5
j_gene: TRBJ2-2
abundance: medium-sized
d_gene: TRBD1
CDR3nt: TGTGCCAGCAGCTTCGAACAGGGGTCCGGGGAGCTGTTTTTT
CDR3aa: CASSFEQGSGELFF

v_gene: TRBV6-1
j_gene: TRBJ2-5
abundance: .
d_gene: .
CDR3nt: TGTGCCAGCAGTGAAGCGGTCCGACAGTCCTGTCGAGAGACCCAGTACTTC
CDR3aa: CASSEAVRQSCRETQYF

v_gene: TRBV20-1
j_gene: TRBJ1-2
abundance: medium-sized
d_gene: .
CDR3nt: TGCAGTGCTAGAGATAGCCTAGGGGCCAACTATGGCTACACCTTC
CDR3aa: CSARDSLGANYGYTF

v_gene: TRBV28
j_gene: TRBJ2-2
abundance: .
d_gene: TRBD2
CDR3nt: TGTGCCAGCAGCCGGGGGGTTTCCGGGGAGCTGTTTTTT
CDR3aa: CASSRGVSGELFF

v_gene: TRBV19
j_gene: TRBJ1-3
abundance: many
d_gene: TRBD1
CDR3nt: TGTGCCAGTAGTATAACGGGACAGGGGTCTGGAAACACCATATATTTT
CDR3aa: CASSITGQGSGNTIYF

v_gene: TRBV4-1
j_gene: TRBJ2-1
abundance: many
d_gene: TRBD2
CDR3nt: TGCGCCAGCAGCCAAGGAGAACGCGGGGGGGCCTCGATTGAGCAGTTCTTC
CDR3aa: CASSQGERGGASIEQFF

v_gene: TRBV30
j_gene: TRBJ1-2
abundance: once
d_gene: TRBD1
CDR3nt: TGTGCCTGGGTCTCCGGACAGGGCTATGGCTACACCTTC
CDR3aa: CAWVSGQGYGYTF

v_gene: TRBV30
j_gene: TRBJ1-6
abundance: once
d_gene: .
CDR3nt: TGTGCCTGGAGTGTGTCCGACGTTCTTCCCCTCCACTTT
CDR3aa: CAWSVSDVLPLHF

v_gene: TRBV6-4
j_gene: TRBJ2-3
abundance: many
d_gene: TRBD1
CDR3nt: TGTGCCAGCAGTGACGGACAGGGCGCAGATACGCAGTATTTT
CDR3aa: CASSDGQGADTQYF

v_gene: TRBV12-3/TRBV12-4
j_gene: TRBJ2-1
abundance: many
d_gene: TRBD1
CDR3nt: TGTGCCAGCAGTCCGGACAGGGCCCATGAGCAGTTCTTC
CDR3aa: CASSPDRAHEQFF

v_gene: TRBV11-2
j_gene: TRBJ1-1
abundance: medium-sized
d_gene: .
CDR3nt: TGTGCCAGCAGCTTTACATGGGGGAACACTGAAGCTTTCTTT
CDR3aa: CASSFTWGNTEAFF

v_gene: TRBV6-1
j_gene: TRBJ1-1
abundance: many
d_gene: .
CDR3nt: TGTGCCAGCACCCCGGCAGGAGCGAACACTGAAGCTTTCTTT
CDR3aa: CASTPAGANTEAFF

v_gene: TRBV30
j_gene: TRBJ1-2
abundance: many
d_gene: .
CDR3nt: TGTGCCCATACCCCGGATCTCTATGGCTACACCTTC
CDR3aa: CAHTPDLYGYTF

v_gene: TRBV20-1
j_gene: TRBJ2-1
abundance: .
d_gene: .
CDR3nt: TGCAGTGCTAGAGTAGAGGGTAGTTTGTACAATGAGCAGTTCTTC
CDR3aa: CSARVEGSLYNEQFF

v_gene: TRBV29-1
j_gene: TRBJ2-3
abundance: many
d_gene: .
CDR3nt: TGCAGCAGCAGGGAATCAGATACGCAGTATTTT
CDR3aa: CSSRESDTQYF

v_gene: TRBV6-1
j_gene: TRBJ2-3
abundance: medium-sized
d_gene: TRBD2
CDR3nt: TGTGCCTCCATGAGGCTAGCGGGAGCAGATACGCAGTATTTT
CDR3aa: CASMRLAGADTQYF

v_gene: TRBV6-1
j_gene: TRBJ1-1
abundance: many
d_gene: TRBD1
CDR3nt: TGTGCCAGCAGTTTCGGGACAGCCATGAACACTGAAGCTTTCTTT
CDR3aa: CASSFGTAMNTEAFF

v_gene: TRBV5-1
j_gene: TRBJ2-7
abundance: .
d_gene: TRBD1
CDR3nt: TGCGCCAGCAGCTTGGGACAGGGTATGGGCGAGCAGTACTTC
CDR3aa: CASSLGQGMGEQYF

v_gene: TRBV20-1
j_gene: TRBJ1-1
abundance: medium-sized
d_gene: .
CDR3nt: TGCAGTGCTAGAACGATGGAGGGGGACACTGAAGCTTTCTTT
CDR3aa: CSARTMEGDTEAFF

v_gene: TRBV28
j_gene: TRBJ2-1
abundance: .
d_gene: TRBD1
CDR3nt: TGTGCCAGCAGTTTACCAAGCGAGACAGGGGGCTCCTACAATGAGCAGTTCTTC
CDR3aa: CASSLPSETGGSYNEQFF

v_gene: TRBV18
j_gene: TRBJ1-5
abundance: many
d_gene: .
CDR3nt: TGTGCCAGCTCACCACCGAATCAGCCCCAGCATTTT
CDR3aa: CASSPPNQPQHF